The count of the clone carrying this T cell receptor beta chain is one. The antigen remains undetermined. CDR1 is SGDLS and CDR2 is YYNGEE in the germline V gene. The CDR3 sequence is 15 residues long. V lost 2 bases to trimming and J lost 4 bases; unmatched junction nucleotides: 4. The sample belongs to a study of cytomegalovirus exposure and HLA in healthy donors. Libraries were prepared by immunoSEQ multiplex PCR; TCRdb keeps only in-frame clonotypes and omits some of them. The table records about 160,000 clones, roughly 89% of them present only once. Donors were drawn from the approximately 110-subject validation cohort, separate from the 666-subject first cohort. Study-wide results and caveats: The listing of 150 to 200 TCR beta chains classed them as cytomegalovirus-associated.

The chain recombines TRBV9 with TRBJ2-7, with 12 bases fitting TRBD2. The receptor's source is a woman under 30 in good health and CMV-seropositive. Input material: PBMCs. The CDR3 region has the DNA TGTGCCAGCAGCGTGGGAGGACTAGCGGGATACGAGCAGTACTTC. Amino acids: CASSVGGLAGYEQYF.